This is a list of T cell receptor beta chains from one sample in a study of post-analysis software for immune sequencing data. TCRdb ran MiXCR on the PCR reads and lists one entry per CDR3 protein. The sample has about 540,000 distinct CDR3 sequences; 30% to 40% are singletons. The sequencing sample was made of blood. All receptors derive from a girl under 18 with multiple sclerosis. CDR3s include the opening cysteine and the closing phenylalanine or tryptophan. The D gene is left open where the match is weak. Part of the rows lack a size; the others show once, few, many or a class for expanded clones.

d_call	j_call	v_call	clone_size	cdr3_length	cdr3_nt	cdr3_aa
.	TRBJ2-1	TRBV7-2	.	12	TGTGCCAGCAGCTCCCCGCACAATGAGCAGTTCTTC	CASSSPHNEQFF
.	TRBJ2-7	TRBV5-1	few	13	TGCGCCAGCAGCTTGATTAGCTATGACGAGCAGTACTTC	CASSLISYDEQYF
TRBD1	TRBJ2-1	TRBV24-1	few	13	TGTGCCACCAGTGGGGACAGGGGTGCTGAGCAGTTCTTC	CATSGDRGAEQFF
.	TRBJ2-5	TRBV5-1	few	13	TGCGCCAGCAGCGTCGGATCAGGAGGGACCCAGTACTTC	CASSVGSGGTQYF
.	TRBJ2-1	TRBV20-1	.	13	TGCAGTGCTAGTGACAGGCTTACTAATGAGCAGTTCTTC	CSASDRLTNEQFF
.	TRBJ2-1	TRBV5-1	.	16	TGCGCCAGCAGCTCCGAAGGGGGATTCGGCCCCAATGAGCAGTTCTTC	CASSSEGGFGPNEQFF
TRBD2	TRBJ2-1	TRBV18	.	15	TGTGCCAGCTCACCGAGGGCTAGCGGGGCAAATGAGCAGTTCTTC	CASSPRASGANEQFF
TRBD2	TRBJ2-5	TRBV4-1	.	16	TGCGCCAGCAGCCAAGGTCCTAGCGGGGGGGAAGAGACCCAGTACTTC	CASSQGPSGGEETQYF
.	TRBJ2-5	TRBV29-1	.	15	TGCAGCGTTGGGCCCAATGGGGGGGCCTATGAGACCCAGTACTTC	CSVGPNGGAYETQYF
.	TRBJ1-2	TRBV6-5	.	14	TGTGCCAGCACCGATAACACGGGTCCCTATGGCTACACCTTC	CASTDNTGPYGYTF
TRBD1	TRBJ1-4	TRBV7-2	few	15	TGTGCCAGCAGCTTTATTTCCGGGACAGATGAAAAACTGTTTTTT	CASSFISGTDEKLFF
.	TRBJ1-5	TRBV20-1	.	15	TGCAGTGCTAGCCGGGGGATGGGGAGAAATCAGCCCCAGCATTTT	CSASRGMGRNQPQHF
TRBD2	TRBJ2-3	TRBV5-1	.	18	TGCGCCAGCAGCTTCAGGGCTAGCGGGGGGGCCTCGACAGATACGCAGTATTTT	CASSFRASGGASTDTQYF
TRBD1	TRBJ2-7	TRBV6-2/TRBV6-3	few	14	TGTGCCAGCAGTACCCGACAGGGGAAATACGAGCAGTACTTC	CASSTRQGKYEQYF
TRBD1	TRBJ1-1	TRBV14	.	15	TGTGCCAGCAGCCAGGCTGGACAGGGGGACACTGAAGCTTTCTTT	CASSQAGQGDTEAFF
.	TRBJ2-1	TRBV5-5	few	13	TGTGCCAGCAGCTTCCTTCCGGAGGTTGAGCAGTTCTTC	CASSFLPEVEQFF
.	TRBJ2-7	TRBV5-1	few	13	TGCGCCAGCAGCTTGGTTCAGGGGAATGAGCAGTACTTC	CASSLVQGNEQYF
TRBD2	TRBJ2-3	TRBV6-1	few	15	TGTGCCAGCAGGCTAGCGGAGTCTAGCACGGATACGCAGTATTTT	CASRLAESSTDTQYF